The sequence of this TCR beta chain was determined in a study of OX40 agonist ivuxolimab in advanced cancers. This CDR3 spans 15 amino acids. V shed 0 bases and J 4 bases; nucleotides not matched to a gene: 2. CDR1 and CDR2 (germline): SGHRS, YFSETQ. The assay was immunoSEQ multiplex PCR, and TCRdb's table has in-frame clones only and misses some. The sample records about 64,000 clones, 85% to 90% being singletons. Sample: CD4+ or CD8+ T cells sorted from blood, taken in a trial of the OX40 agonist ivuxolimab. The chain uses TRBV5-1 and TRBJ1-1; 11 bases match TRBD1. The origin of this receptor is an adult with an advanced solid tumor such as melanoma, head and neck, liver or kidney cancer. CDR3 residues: CASSLAGQGATEAFF. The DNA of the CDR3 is TGCGCCAGCAGCTTGGCCGGACAGGGGGCCACTGAAGCTTTCTTT.